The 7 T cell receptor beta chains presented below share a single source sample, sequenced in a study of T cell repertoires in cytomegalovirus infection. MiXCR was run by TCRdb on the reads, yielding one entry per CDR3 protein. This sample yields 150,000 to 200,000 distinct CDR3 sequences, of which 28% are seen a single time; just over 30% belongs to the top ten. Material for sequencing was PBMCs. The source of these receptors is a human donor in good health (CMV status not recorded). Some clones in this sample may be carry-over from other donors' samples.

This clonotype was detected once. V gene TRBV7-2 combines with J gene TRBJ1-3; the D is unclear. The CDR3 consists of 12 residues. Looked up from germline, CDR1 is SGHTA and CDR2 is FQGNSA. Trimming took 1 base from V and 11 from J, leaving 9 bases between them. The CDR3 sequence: CASSLDGGAIYF. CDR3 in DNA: TGTGCCAGCAGCTTAGACGGAGGCGCCATATATTTT. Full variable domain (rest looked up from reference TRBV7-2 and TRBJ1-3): GAGVSQSPSNKVTEKGKDVELRCDPISGHTALYWYRQSLGQGLEFLIYFQGNSAPDKSGLPSDRFSAERTGGSVSTLTIQRTQQEDSAVYLCASSLDGGAIYFGEGSWLTVV.

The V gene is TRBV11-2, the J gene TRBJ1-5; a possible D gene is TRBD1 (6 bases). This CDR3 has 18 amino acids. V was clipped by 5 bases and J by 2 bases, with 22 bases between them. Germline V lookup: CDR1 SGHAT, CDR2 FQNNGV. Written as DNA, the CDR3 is TGTGCCAGCAGCGAAGGGACACTACTCCTGCAAGGCAATCAGCCCCAGCATTTT. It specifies CASSEGTLLLQGNQPQHF.

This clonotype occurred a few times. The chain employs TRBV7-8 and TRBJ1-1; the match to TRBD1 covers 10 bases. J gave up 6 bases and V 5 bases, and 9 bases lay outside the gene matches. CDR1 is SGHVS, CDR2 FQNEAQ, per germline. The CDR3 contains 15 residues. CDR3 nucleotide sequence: TGTGCCAGCAGCCCCCCGACAGGGGGCCGGGCTGAAGCTTTCTTT. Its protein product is CASSPPTGGRAEAFF.

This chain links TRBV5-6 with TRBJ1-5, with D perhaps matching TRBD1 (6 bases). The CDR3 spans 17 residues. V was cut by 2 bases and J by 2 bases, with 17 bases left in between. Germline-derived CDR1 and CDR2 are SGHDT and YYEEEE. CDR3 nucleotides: TGTGCCAGCAGCTTCGCCGGGGGCGGGCTTGGCAATCAGCCCCAGCATTTT. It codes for CASSFAGGGLGNQPQHF.

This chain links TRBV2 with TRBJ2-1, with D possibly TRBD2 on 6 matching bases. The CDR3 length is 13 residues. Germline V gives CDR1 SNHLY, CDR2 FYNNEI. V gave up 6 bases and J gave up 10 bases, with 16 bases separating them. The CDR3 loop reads CASSSTRQREQFF. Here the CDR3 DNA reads TGTGCCAGCAGCTCGACTAGACAGCGGGAGCAGTTCTTC. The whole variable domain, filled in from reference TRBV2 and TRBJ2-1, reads EPEVTQTPSHQVTQMGQEVILRCVPISNHLYFYWYRQILGQKVEFLVSFYNNEISEKSEIFDDQFSVERPDGSNFTLKIRSTKLEDSAMYFCASSSTRQREQFFGPGTRLTVL.

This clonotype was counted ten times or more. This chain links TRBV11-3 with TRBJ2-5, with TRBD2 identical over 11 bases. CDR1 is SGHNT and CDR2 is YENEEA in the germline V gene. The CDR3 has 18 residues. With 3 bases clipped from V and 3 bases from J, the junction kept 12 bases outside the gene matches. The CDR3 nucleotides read TGTGCCAGCAGCTTCATGGCTAGCGGGGGGCCAGGAAAAGAGACCCAGTACTTC. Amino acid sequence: CASSFMASGGPGKETQYF.

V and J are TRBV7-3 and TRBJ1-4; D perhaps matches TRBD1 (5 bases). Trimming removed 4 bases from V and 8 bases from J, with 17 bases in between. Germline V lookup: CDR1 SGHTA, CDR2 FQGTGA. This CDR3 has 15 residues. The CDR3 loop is CASSWGKGSEEKLFF. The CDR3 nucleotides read TGTGCCAGCAGCTGGGGAAAGGGGTCAGAAGAAAAACTGTTTTTT.